Below, 23 T cell receptor beta chains from the same sample are listed, as sequenced in a study of blood T cells in healthy people across ages. A second PCR, run for about 7 to 11 cycles, used a sample-barcoded 5' primer plus a J-beta primer mix. TCRdb used MiXCR to reprocess the 5' RACE reads, holding one entry per CDR3 protein. The sample carries 1.6 million or so distinct CDR3 sequences, about 31% recorded once. The sample taken for sequencing was blood. These TCRs come from a woman younger than 45 in good health.

This clonotype was counted a few times. The chain is built from TRBV2 and TRBJ2-7; 8 bases align to TRBD1. Losses at the gene ends were 4 bases for V and 5 bases for J; bases not matched to a gene: 4. The CDR3 loop spans 13 amino acids. CDR1 is SNHLY and CDR2 is FYNNEI in the germline V gene. This CDR3 reads CASSGRGLHEQYF. As DNA, the CDR3 is TGTGCCAGCAGTGGCAGGGGGCTTCACGAGCAGTACTTC.

The chain carries TRBV25-1 and TRBJ1-2; 7 bases align to TRBD1. Germline V gene lookup returns CDR1 MGHDK and CDR2 SYGVNS. J lost 8 bases, V lost 4 bases, and 7 bases had no gene match. This CDR3 contains 13 residues. CDR3: CASSVTGYGGYTF. The DNA of the CDR3 is TGTGCCAGCAGTGTGACAGGGTACGGAGGCTACACCTTC.

In its sample, this clonotype was seen a few times. V is TRBV6-1 and J is TRBJ2-1; the match to TRBD1 covers 7 bases. Trimming cost V 7 bases and J 5 bases; bases outside gene matches: 11. This CDR3 region has 15 residues. Germline lookup yields CDR1 MNHNS and CDR2 SASEGT. The CDR3 DNA reads as TGTGCCAGCATTCTGGTTCCGGGACAGAACAATGAGCAGTTCTTC. As protein: CASILVPGQNNEQFF.

Ten or more counts support this clonotype. This chain joins TRBV29-1 and TRBJ2-3; D uncertain. CDR1 is SQVTM, CDR2 ANQGSEA, per germline. V was cut by 3 bases and J by 3 bases, with 1 base left in between. The CDR3 is 10 residues long. CDR3 amino acids: CSVETDTQYF. DNA for the CDR3: TGCAGCGTTGAGACAGATACGCAGTATTTT.

This clonotype showed up just a few times. The rearrangement uses TRBV29-1 and TRBJ1-1; D call uncertain. The V and J ends lost 5 bases and 4 bases respectively, with 8 bases between them. Germline-derived CDR1 and CDR2 are SQVTM and ANQGSEA. CDR3 size: 11 residues. The CDR3 DNA follows: TGCAGCGTTTCCCGGGGCACTGAAGCTTTCTTT. This codes for CSVSRGTEAFF.

The chain uses TRBV4-1 and TRBJ2-7; no definite D call. The germline V and J ends were trimmed by 4 bases and 10 bases, with 17 bases remaining between them. CDR1 is MGHRA, CDR2 YSYEKL, per germline. This CDR3 has 13 residues. The CDR3 here is CASSRESPWAQYF. The CDR3 DNA sequence: TGCGCCAGCAGCCGAGAGAGCCCCTGGGCCCAGTACTTC.

The gene calls are TRBV27 and TRBJ2-3; 7 bases align to TRBD1. Germline CDR1 and CDR2: MNHEY and SMNVEV (reference sequence). After removal of 8 bases from V and 10 bases from J, the junction contained 6 bases not matched to a gene. This CDR3 comprises 11 residues. CDR3 sequence (DNA): TGTGCCAGCGAGGGGGCGGAGGCGCAGTATTTT. It translates to CASEGAEAQYF.

This sequence joins TRBV20-1 and TRBJ2-3; TRBD1 matches at 7 bases. J lost 2 bases, V lost 4 bases, and 6 bases had no gene match. The CDR3 consists of 14 residues. Per the germline V gene, CDR1 is DFQATT and CDR2 is SNEGSKA (reference sequence). The DNA for the CDR3 is TGCAGTGCTACTAGGACAGGAAACACAGATACGCAGTATTTT. It specifies CSATRTGNTDTQYF.

In its sample, this clonotype was seen a few times. The CDR3 bases are TGCAGGGCCAAAACGACGGGAGGGTCCTACAATGAGCAGTTCTTC. Translating gives CRAKTTGGSYNEQFF. The rearrangement links TRBV20-1 to TRBJ2-1; 8 bases line up with TRBD2. The germline gives CDR1 DFQATT, CDR2 SNEGSKA (reference sequence). The CDR3 is made up of 15 amino acids.

This clonotype was seen a few times. The chain combines TRBV29-1 with TRBJ1-1, with D maybe TRBD1 (6 bases). V was shortened by 4 bases and J by 5 bases, with 14 bases between the two germline ends. The CDR3 length is 13 residues. Germline assignment: CDR1 SQVTM and CDR2 ANQGSEA. The CDR3 reads CSVGQGIVTEAFF. The CDR3 region has the DNA TGCAGCGTTGGGCAGGGGATCGTTACTGAAGCTTTCTTT.

The sample holds a few counts of this clonotype. CDR3 in amino acids: CASSLSRGRGNEQFF. The CDR3 DNA reads TGTGCCAGCAGTTTATCGAGAGGACGAGGCAATGAGCAGTTCTTC. The J gene is TRBJ2-1, the V gene TRBV27; D is ambiguous. Germline V CDR1 and CDR2: MNHEY, SMNVEV (reference sequence). CDR3 length: 15 residues. Between the trimmed V and J ends, which lost 0 bases and 6 bases, there was a span of 12 bases.

V and J are TRBV6-1 and TRBJ2-2; D remains unclear. The CDR3 contains 15 residues. CDR1 is MNHNS and CDR2 is SASEGT in the germline V gene. V lost 8 bases and J 1 base, leaving 14 bases between the germline ends. The CDR3 DNA reads TGTGCCAGCCGAATTGCGCCAGGGAACACCGGGGAGCTGTTTTTT. Translation: CASRIAPGNTGELFF.

This clonotype turned up a few times. V usage is TRBV20-1 and J usage is TRBJ2-2; D gene uncertain. Germline values: CDR1 DFQATT, CDR2 SNEGSKA (reference sequence). V was pared by 0 bases and J by 1 base, with 6 bases between. This CDR3 has 14 amino acids. The DNA of the CDR3 is TGCAGTGCTAGAGATGCAGGGAACACCGGGGAGCTGTTTTTT. Its translation is CSARDAGNTGELFF.

As to this clonotype: This may stem from a read error, because a much larger clone lies one nucleotide away. The CDR3 sequence is CASSFTGVYEQYF. In nucleotides, the CDR3 is TGTGCCAGCAGTTTCACAGGGGTCTACGAGCAGTACTTC. The rearrangement uses TRBV28 and TRBJ2-7, with 7 positions matching TRBD1. There are 13 residues in the CDR3. Germline V CDR1 and CDR2: MDHEN, SYDVKM. J gave up 3 bases and V 3 bases, and 2 bases lay outside the gene matches.

This clonotype was detected only a few times. This chain links TRBV6-2 or TRBV6-3 with TRBJ1-2; D ambiguous. The CDR3 loop spans 13 amino acids. Germline V gene lookup returns CDR1 MNHEY and CDR2 SVGEGT. Trimming stripped 2 bases from V and 3 bases from J, with 7 bases between. In DNA, the CDR3 is TGTGCCAGCAGTTACCTAGAGGACTATGGCTACACCTTC. It specifies CASSYLEDYGYTF.

The chain joins TRBV7-9 to TRBJ2-5; D is unresolved. The J call may be incorrect, as the DNA end agrees better with TRBJ2-7. The CDR3 is made up of 14 amino acids. CDR1 and CDR2 from the germline V gene are SEHNR and FQNEAQ (reference sequence). The CDR3 region has the DNA TGTGCCAGCAGCTTAGGGGCAGAAAATTACGAGCAGTACTTC. Protein sequence: CASSLGAENYEQYF.

The chain carries TRBV11-1 and TRBJ2-1; 9 bases line up with TRBD1. Per germline, CDR1 SGHAT and CDR2 FQDESV (reference sequence). J was trimmed by 1 base and V by 8 bases; bases with no gene match: 6. The CDR3 sequence is 15 residues long. The CDR3 sequence: CASRTGGTSYNEQFF. CDR3 sequence (DNA): TGTGCCAGCCGTACAGGGGGCACTTCCTACAATGAGCAGTTCTTC. Supplemented by reference TRBV11-1 and TRBJ2-1, the full variable domain reads EAEVAQSPRYKITEKSQAVAFWCDPISGHATLYWYRQILGQGPELLVQFQDESVVDDSQLPKDRFSAERLKGVDSTLKIQPAELGDSAMYLCASRTGGTSYNEQFFGPGTRLTVL.

J is TRBJ2-6 and V is TRBV20-1, with D tentatively TRBD2 (7 bases). Germline loops: CDR1 DFQATT, CDR2 SNEGSKA (reference sequence). V was clipped by 4 bases and J by 1 base, with 14 bases between them. The CDR3 is made up of 16 amino acids. As DNA, the CDR3 is TGCAGTGCTATTCCGGGGGGCGCGTCTGGGGCCAACGTCCTGACTTTC. This gives the protein CSAIPGGASGANVLTF.

This clonotype was detected only a few times. This chain uses TRBV15 with TRBJ2-1, with 7 positions matching TRBD2. CDR3 size: 15 residues. Germline-derived CDR1 and CDR2 are LNHNV and YYDKDF (reference sequence). V trimming: 6 bases; J trimming: 4 bases; junction bases outside the gene matches: 9. The CDR3 DNA is TGTGCCACCAGGGTCGAGCGGGGAAGTTACAATGAGCAGTTCTTC. Protein sequence: CATRVERGSYNEQFF.

This clonotype was recorded a few times. V is TRBV20-1 and J is TRBJ2-3; D is unclear. This CDR3 spans 12 amino acids. V lost 2 bases to trimming and J lost 5 bases, with 8 bases between them. From germline, CDR1 is DFQATT and CDR2 SNEGSKA (reference sequence). The CDR3 DNA reads TGCAGTGCTAGACTAGGCGAAGATACGCAGTATTTT. Translated: CSARLGEDTQYF.

This chain uses TRBV6-4 with TRBJ1-4; 9 bases are a match to TRBD1. Per the germline V gene, CDR1 is MRHNA and CDR2 is SNTAGT. CDR3 length equals 14 residues. V dropped 7 bases and J dropped 7; count of bases not matched to a gene: 7. This CDR3 is CASKSGQGSEKLFF. The CDR3 DNA is TGTGCCAGCAAATCAGGACAGGGGAGTGAAAAACTGTTTTTT.

This clonotype was seen a handful of times. CDR3 in DNA: TGTGCCAGCAGCCCCCCTTCGGCGGCTAGCACAGATACGCAGTATTTT. This sequence encodes CASSPPSAASTDTQYF. The genes are TRBV9 and TRBJ2-3; no definite D call. The CDR3 has 16 residues. Trimming removed 4 bases at V and 0 bases at J, with 15 bases between. Per the germline V gene, CDR1 is SGDLS and CDR2 is YYNGEE. Full variable domain (remainder filled in from reference TRBV9 and TRBJ2-3): DSGVTQTPKHLITATGQRVTLRCSPRSGDLSVYWYQQSLDQGLQFLIQYYNGEERAKGNILERFSAQQFPDLHSELNLSSLELGDSALYFCASSPPSAASTDTQYFGPGTRLTVL.

The V and J genes are TRBV7-9 and TRBJ2-5; 12 bases align to TRBD1. V shed 4 bases and J 5 bases; nucleotides not matched to a gene: 5. Looked up from germline, CDR1 is SEHNR and CDR2 is FQNEAQ (reference sequence). This CDR3 contains 15 residues. The CDR3 region has the DNA TGTGCCAGCAGCTCGGGACAGGGGGCAGAGGAGACCCAGTACTTC. This codes for CASSSGQGAEETQYF.